The 2 T cell receptor beta chains given below trace back to one sample, sequenced in a study of OX40 agonist ivuxolimab in advanced cancers. Produced via immunoSEQ multiplex PCR; TCRdb's table is partial and in-frame only. This repertoire shows 75,000 to 80,000 clones, around 87% found once; its top ten account for about 0.52%. The sequencing here drew on CD4+ or CD8+ T cells sorted from blood, taken in a trial of the OX40 agonist ivuxolimab. The receptors shown here come from an adult with an advanced solid tumor such as melanoma, head and neck, liver or kidney cancer.

The chain couples TRBV5-1 to TRBJ1-4; a weak D match, TRBD1 (6 bases). V lost 3 bases to trimming and J lost 3 bases, with 12 bases between them. The CDR3 contains 15 residues. Germline loops: CDR1 SGHRS, CDR2 YFSETQ. The CDR3 loop reads CASSSGQKANEKLFF. DNA for the CDR3: TGCGCCAGCAGCTCAGGACAGAAAGCTAATGAAAAACTGTTTTTT.

This clone appeared a single time. This chain links TRBV9 with TRBJ2-1; TRBD2 agrees at 8 bases. The V and J ends lost 2 bases and 3 bases, in that order; junction bases with no gene match: 13. The CDR3 loop spans 18 amino acids. CDR1 and CDR2 (germline): SGDLS, YYNGEE. The CDR3 nucleotides read TGTGCCAGCAGCGTTTGGCGGGAGGACCACCTTTTCTACAATGAGCAGTTCTTC. This gives the protein CASSVWREDHLFYNEQFF.